The 15 T cell receptor beta chains given below trace back to one sample, sequenced in a study of identical twins. TCRdb reprocessed the 5' RACE reads via MiXCR and lists one record per CDR3 protein. The sample includes around 690,000 distinct CDR3 sequences, around 21% of them seen just once. This same sample was also part of a study on T cells expressing NK-cell markers.

The material sequenced was PBMCs. Receptors originate from a woman under 30 in good health.

This clonotype was seen at least ten times. The J gene is TRBJ1-1, the V gene TRBV29-1; weak D call: TRBD1 (6 bases). The CDR3 sequence is 13 residues long. The germline V and J ends were trimmed by 5 bases and 1 base, with 11 bases remaining between them. Per the germline V gene, CDR1 is SQVTM and CDR2 is ANQGSEA. CDR3 in DNA: TGCAGCGTTCTGCGGACAGCGAACACTGAAGCTTTCTTT. Its translation: CSVLRTANTEAFF.

The chain employs TRBV20-1 and TRBJ2-7, with D tentatively TRBD2 (7 bases). This CDR3 has 14 amino acids. V was pared by 2 bases and J by 2 bases, with 13 bases between. CDR1 is DFQATT, CDR2 SNEGSKA, per germline (reference sequence). The DNA of the CDR3 is TGCAGTGCTAGAAGGGGGGGGGGCCCCTACGAGCAGTACTTC. Protein product: CSARRGGGPYEQYF.

The V call is TRBV12-3 or TRBV12-4, the J call TRBJ2-1; 7 bases match TRBD2. Trimming at V came to 6 bases and at J to 8 bases, leaving 10 bases not matched to a gene. This CDR3 is 14 amino acids long. The CDR3 spells CASRIRGGYDEQFF. CDR3 coding DNA: TGTGCCAGCAGAATACGGGGAGGGTACGATGAGCAGTTCTTC.

The sample holds many counts of this clonotype. The rearrangement links TRBV12-3 or TRBV12-4 to TRBJ1-2; D is uncertain. The CDR3 consists of 13 residues. Trimming removed 4 bases from V and 0 bases from J, with 6 bases in between. The CDR3 loop is CASSSMPNYGYTF. The CDR3 DNA is TGTGCCAGCAGTTCGATGCCTAACTATGGCTACACCTTC.

This clonotype was seen a few times. V is TRBV5-5 and J is TRBJ1-6; 7 bases fit TRBD1. Germline-derived CDR1 and CDR2 are SGHKS and YYEKEE (reference sequence). There are 15 residues in the CDR3. V gave up 5 bases and J gave up 8 bases; unmatched junction bases: 10. The CDR3 DNA follows: TGTGCCAGCAGTCCCGGGACAGCTTTTTATTCACCCCTCCACTTT. It yields the protein CASSPGTAFYSPLHF.

This rearrangement joins TRBV5-1 to TRBJ1-4; unclear D gene. The V gene's germline CDR1 is SGHRS and CDR2 YFSETQ. The ends were cut back, 4 bases at V and 5 bases at J, with 12 bases in the middle. The CDR3 is made up of 14 amino acids. The CDR3 loop reads CASSPAPENEKLFF. The CDR3 DNA reads as TGCGCCAGCAGCCCGGCCCCAGAAAATGAAAAACTGTTTTTT.

This clonotype showed up just a few times. The CDR3 is CASSFTGTSGYNEQFF. The DNA for the CDR3 is TGTGCCAGCAGTTTCACCGGGACTTCCGGCTACAATGAGCAGTTCTTC. The rearrangement links TRBV6-5 to TRBJ2-1; the D gene is possibly TRBD2 (6 bases). Germline loops: CDR1 MNHEY, CDR2 SVGAGI. Trimming removed 4 bases from V and 3 bases from J, with 16 bases in between. This CDR3 is 16 amino acids long.

This clonotype has a handful of counts. The chain joins TRBV7-9 to TRBJ2-3; D unclear. Germline CDR1 SEHNR, CDR2 FQNEAQ (reference sequence). This CDR3 contains 14 residues. Trimming shortened V by 6 bases and J by 0 bases, and 10 bases separated the two germline ends. CDR3: CASRKTSSTDTQYF. CDR3 nucleotides: TGTGCCAGCAGAAAAACCTCTAGCACAGATACGCAGTATTTT.

This chain connects TRBV7-6 to TRBJ2-1, with 8 bases matching TRBD2. The germline V gene encodes CDR1 SGHVS and CDR2 FNYEAQ. The CDR3 contains 15 residues. V trimming: 5 bases; J trimming: 1 base; junction bases outside the gene matches: 4. DNA for the CDR3: TGTGCCAGCAGCCTTAGCGGGGAATCCTACAATGAGCAGTTCTTC. Protein: CASSLSGESYNEQFF.

This clonotype was seen a few times. V usage is TRBV20-1 and J usage is TRBJ2-7; D gene unclear. From germline, CDR1 is DFQATT and CDR2 SNEGSKA (reference sequence). The CDR3 has 13 amino acids. Trimming cost V 5 bases and J 0 bases, with 11 bases left between them. CDR3 coding DNA: TGCAGTGCTCCCAACAGAGACTCCTACGAGCAGTACTTC. Translation: CSAPNRDSYEQYF.

This clonotype was found a few times. V is TRBV7-9 and J is TRBJ2-1, with unresolved D. CDR3 length equals 16 residues. Germline loops: CDR1 SEHNR, CDR2 FQNEAQ (reference sequence). Between the trimmed V and J ends, which lost 5 bases and 0 bases, there was a span of 14 bases. The CDR3 DNA is TGTGCCAGCAGCGTCCTTGGGCGTGGCTCCTACAATGAGCAGTTCTTC. Translating it yields CASSVLGRGSYNEQFF.

This clonotype was detected only a few times. The gene calls are TRBV12-3 or TRBV12-4 and TRBJ1-6; D is unclear. This CDR3 has 12 residues. V lost 7 bases, J lost 10 bases, and 11 bases lay in between. The CDR3 DNA reads TGTGCCAGCACCAAGGTGGGCTCACCCCTCCACTTT. It specifies CASTKVGSPLHF.

In this sample, this clonotype turned up a few times. The chain has TRBV9 and TRBJ2-1; 14 positions agree with TRBD2. Germline assignment: CDR1 SGDLS and CDR2 YYNGEE. Unmatched junction bases numbered 3, after V lost 2 bases and J lost 8 bases. The CDR3 has 15 residues. The CDR3 spells CASSVGGLAGDEQFF. The CDR3 DNA is TGTGCCAGCAGCGTGGGGGGACTAGCGGGAGATGAGCAGTTCTTC.

This clonotype was detected many times. The V gene is TRBV10-3, the J gene TRBJ2-3; 10 bases match TRBD2. The junction had 5 bases not matched to a gene; V was cut back by 7 bases and J by 1 base. CDR1 ENHRY and CDR2 SYGVKD come from the germline V gene. The CDR3 loop spans 15 amino acids. The CDR3 DNA reads as TGTGCCATCAATTTAGCGGGAGGCGGCACAGATACGCAGTATTTT. Translated, it gives CAINLAGGGTDTQYF.

The chain couples TRBV6-5 to TRBJ1-1; D is possibly TRBD1 (6 bases). Germline CDR1 and CDR2: MNHEY and SVGAGI. This CDR3 spans 15 amino acids. Between the trimmed V and J ends, which lost 0 bases and 7 bases, there was a span of 15 bases. CDR3 region: CASSYSKGHPLEAFF. The DNA for the CDR3 is TGTGCCAGCAGTTACTCGAAGGGACACCCCCTTGAAGCTTTCTTT.